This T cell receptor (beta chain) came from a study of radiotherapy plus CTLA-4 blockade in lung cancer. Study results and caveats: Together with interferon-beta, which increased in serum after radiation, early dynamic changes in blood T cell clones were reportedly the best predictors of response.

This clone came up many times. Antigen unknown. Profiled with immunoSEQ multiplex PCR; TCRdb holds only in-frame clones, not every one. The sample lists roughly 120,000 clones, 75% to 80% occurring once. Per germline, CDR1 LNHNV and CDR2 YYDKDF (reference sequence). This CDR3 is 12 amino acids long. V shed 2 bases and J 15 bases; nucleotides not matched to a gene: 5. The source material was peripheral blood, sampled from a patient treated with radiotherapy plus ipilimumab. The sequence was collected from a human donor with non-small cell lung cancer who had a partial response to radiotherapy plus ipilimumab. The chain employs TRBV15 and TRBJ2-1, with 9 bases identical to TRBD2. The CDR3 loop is CATSRLAGPWFF. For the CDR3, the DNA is TGTGCCACCAGCAGACTAGCGGGACCGTGGTTCTTC. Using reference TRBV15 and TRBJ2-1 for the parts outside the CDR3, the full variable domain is DAMVIQNPRYQVTQFGKPVTLSCSQTLNHNVMYWYQQKSSQAPKLLFHYYDKDFNNEADTPDNFQSRRPNTSFCFLDIRSPGLGDTAMYLCATSRLAGPWFFGPGTRLTVL.